The 5 T cell receptor beta chains given below trace back to one sample, sequenced in a study of cytomegalovirus exposure and HLA in healthy donors. PCR involved 60 Vbeta and 13 Jbeta primers. Profiling relied on immunoSEQ multiplex PCR, and the TCRdb table lists in-frame clones only, not all of them. The table records 100,000 to 150,000 clones, 80% to 90% of them present only once. The sample consisted of PBMCs. The receptors come from a male donor in good health and CMV-seropositive.

This clone is a singleton in its sample. This chain joins TRBV9 and TRBJ2-1; TRBD1 matches at 10 bases. Germline V CDR1 and CDR2: SGDLS, YYNGEE. V lost 3 bases, J lost 10 bases, and 7 bases stayed unmatched. The CDR3 spans 14 residues. The CDR3 region is CASSAGTGDDEQFF. CDR3 in DNA: TGTGCCAGCAGCGCCGGGACAGGGGACGACGAGCAGTTCTTC.

V is TRBV5-6 and J is TRBJ1-2; 12 nucleotides align to TRBD1. Germline lookup yields CDR1 SGHDT and CDR2 YYEEEE. The CDR3 has 15 amino acids. Germline trimming cut 3 bases from V and 3 bases from J; bases unmatched to any gene: 3. The DNA for the CDR3 is TGTGCCAGCAGCTGGGGACAGGGGGCTCACTATGGCTACACCTTC. As protein: CASSWGQGAHYGYTF.

This clone was counted a few times. This CDR3 is CASSADGRDEQFF. As DNA, the CDR3 is TGTGCCAGCAGCGCAGATGGGAGGGATGAGCAGTTCTTC. The chain combines TRBV7-2 with TRBJ2-1, with 7 bases lining up with TRBD2. Unmatched junction bases numbered 6, after V lost 5 bases and J lost 8 bases. Germline loops: CDR1 SGHTA, CDR2 FQGNSA. The CDR3 length is 13 residues.

This clone was seen a few times. The chain is built from TRBV4-2 and TRBJ2-3, with 7 positions matching TRBD1. From germline, CDR1 is LGHNA and CDR2 YNFKEQ. V shed 0 bases and J 2 bases; nucleotides not matched to a gene: 11. The CDR3 is made up of 18 amino acids. The CDR3 here is CASSQDRGYRGHTDTQYF. The CDR3 nucleotides read TGTGCCAGCAGCCAAGATCGAGGGTACAGGGGCCACACAGATACGCAGTATTTT.

This clone was recorded once. The chain has TRBV5-6 and TRBJ2-7; a weak D match, TRBD2 (6 bases). Trimming cost V 1 base and J 0 bases, with 23 bases left between them. The CDR3 covers 19 residues. CDR1 and CDR2 from the germline V gene are SGHDT and YYEEEE. The CDR3, as DNA: TGTGCCAGCAGCTTGTGGGATCCTTCGGGGGTCCTCCCCTCCTACGAGCAGTACTTC. Amino acid sequence: CASSLWDPSGVLPSYEQYF.